The next 11 T cell receptor beta chains were all read from a single sample in a study of T-cell memory formation after mild COVID-19. TCRdb called the 5' RACE reads again in MiXCR, with one record for every CDR3 protein. The sample shows about 610,000 distinct CDR3 sequences, 15% to 20% of them seen only once. The specimen was PBMCs or a T cell subset sorted from them (not recorded which). Receptors originate from an adult woman who had mild COVID-19 (a few samples of this study predate the infection). Cell type and time point are not known.

This clonotype was observed many times. The V gene is TRBV12-3 or TRBV12-4, the J gene TRBJ1-5, with TRBD1 matching over 7 bases. Trimming removed 5 bases from V and 4 bases from J; junction bases left unmatched: 8. This CDR3 is 15 amino acids long. The CDR3 sequence: CASSPSGGANQPQHF. The CDR3 DNA is TGTGCCAGCAGTCCCTCAGGGGGTGCTAATCAGCCCCAGCATTTT.

The chain carries TRBV5-1 and TRBJ1-1; no clear D. The germline V gene has CDR1 SGHRS and CDR2 YFSETQ. CDR3 length: 14 residues. V gave up 0 bases and J gave up 4 bases, with 10 bases separating them. CDR3 in DNA: TGCGCCAGCAGCTTGGTTGAATGGGGCACTGAAGCTTTCTTT. Translating gives CASSLVEWGTEAFF.

J is TRBJ1-1 and V is TRBV12-3 or TRBV12-4, with a possible D match to TRBD1 (5 bases). V lost 6 bases to trimming and J lost 5 bases, with 10 bases between them. The CDR3 spans 12 residues. In nucleotides, the CDR3 is TGTGCCAGCAGGCGGGGGGGTACTGAAGCTTTCTTT. It encodes CASRRGGTEAFF.

This clonotype was counted only a few times. The chain joins TRBV6-1 to TRBJ2-3; D is undetermined. This CDR3 comprises 14 residues. In germline, CDR1 is MNHNS, CDR2 SASEGT. With 2 bases removed from V and 3 bases from J, the gap between germline ends came to 9 bases. The CDR3 here is CASSEWWVTDTQYF. CDR3 nucleotide sequence: TGTGCCAGCAGTGAATGGTGGGTGACAGATACGCAGTATTTT.

In nucleotides, the CDR3 is TGTGCCAGCAGCCCTGGACTAGCTAGGCACAATGAGCAGTTCTTC. It codes for CASSPGLARHNEQFF. V usage is TRBV3-1 and J usage is TRBJ2-1; 8 bases agree with TRBD2. Germline values: CDR1 LGHDT, CDR2 YNNKEL (reference sequence). CDR3 size: 15 residues. The ends lost 4 bases at V and 5 bases at J; junction bases unmatched: 7.

The gene calls are TRBV11-2 and TRBJ2-3; maybe TRBD1 (6 bases). In germline, CDR1 is SGHAT, CDR2 FQNNGV. This CDR3 region has 17 residues. Trimming removed 1 base from V and 1 base from J, with 15 bases in between. The CDR3 reads CASSLGVATGRTDTQYF. The CDR3, as DNA: TGTGCCAGCAGCTTAGGAGTGGCGACAGGCCGCACAGATACGCAGTATTTT.

The chain is built from TRBV7-2 and TRBJ2-1, with 14 bases aligning to TRBD2. V trimming: 5 bases; J trimming: 7 bases; junction bases outside the gene matches: 7. From germline, CDR1 is SGHTA and CDR2 FQGNSA. The CDR3 has 16 residues. CDR3 DNA: TGTGCCAGCAGCCGCTCCGGGACTAGCGGGAGTAATGAGCAGTTCTTC. Protein: CASSRSGTSGSNEQFF.

This clonotype came up a few times. V usage is TRBV4-1 and J usage is TRBJ2-5; 8 nucleotides align to TRBD1. CDR1 and CDR2 (germline): MGHRA, YSYEKL. J lost 5 bases, V lost 2 bases, and 16 bases had no gene match. CDR3 length equals 18 residues. As DNA, the CDR3 is TGCGCCAGCAGCCAACCCCGGGACAGGCAATTACGGGGGGAGACCCAGTACTTC. It codes for CASSQPRDRQLRGETQYF.

This clonotype was counted ten times or more. The V and J genes are TRBV5-1 and TRBJ2-1; TRBD1 aligns across 7 bases. CDR1 and CDR2 from the germline V gene are SGHRS and YFSETQ. With V trimmed by 7 bases and J by 0 bases, 4 bases remained unmatched. The CDR3 totals 14 residues. The CDR3 coding sequence is TGCGCCAGCCTCCGGGACAGCTCCTACAATGAGCAGTTCTTC. Its translation: CASLRDSSYNEQFF.

The chain employs TRBV27 and TRBJ2-1, with TRBD2 as a possible D gene (7 bases). This CDR3 contains 15 residues. V was cut by 5 bases and J by 8 bases, with 19 bases left in between. CDR1 MNHEY and CDR2 SMNVEV come from the germline V gene (reference sequence). For the CDR3, the DNA is TGTGCCAGCAGTCCAGGGTCTTGGGGGGGGCATGAGCAGTTCTTC. Its translation: CASSPGSWGGHEQFF.

This clonotype was seen only a few times. V gene TRBV7-8 combines with J gene TRBJ2-3, with D hard to call. The germline V gene encodes CDR1 SGHVS and CDR2 FQNEAQ. The CDR3 spans 15 residues. The ends were cut back, 1 base at V and 1 base at J, with 9 bases in the middle. This CDR3 reads CASSLVERRTDTQYF. Here the CDR3 DNA reads TGTGCCAGCAGCTTAGTCGAGCGCCGCACAGATACGCAGTATTTT.